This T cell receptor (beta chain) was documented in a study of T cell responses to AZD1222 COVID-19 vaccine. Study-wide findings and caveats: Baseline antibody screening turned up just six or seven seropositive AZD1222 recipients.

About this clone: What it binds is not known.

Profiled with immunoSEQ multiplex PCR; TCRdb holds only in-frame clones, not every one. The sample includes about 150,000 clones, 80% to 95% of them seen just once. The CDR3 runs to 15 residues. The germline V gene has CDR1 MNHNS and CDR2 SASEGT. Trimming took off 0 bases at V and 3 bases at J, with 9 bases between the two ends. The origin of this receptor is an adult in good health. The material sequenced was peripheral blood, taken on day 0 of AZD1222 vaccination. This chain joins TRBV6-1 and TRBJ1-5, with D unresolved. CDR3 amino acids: CASSEAMSFNQPQHF. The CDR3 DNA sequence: TGTGCCAGCAGTGAAGCTATGAGTTTCAATCAGCCCCAGCATTTT.